This TCR beta chain was identified during a study of T cells in Graves' hyperthyroidism and ophthalmopathy. Turning to this clonotype: What it binds is unknown. This clone may be a read error of a much larger clone one base away.

Study-level points and caveats: Appearing also in blood were most of the thyroid clonotypes expanded above 0.001. Ophthalmopathy was separated from stable hyperthyroidism by a 13 V-J model.

On the basis of clinical symptoms, serum thyroxine and TRAb, thyroid ultrasound and orbital computed tomography, diagnoses were made. Sample collection date corresponds to first hyperthyroidism diagnosis, prior to any ophthalmopathy symptoms. RNA transcripts served as the template for amplifying TCR beta CDR3 regions. The TCR CDR3 was amplified in a first-round RT-PCR using the HTBI primer set. Via MiXCR, TCRdb re-called the multiplex PCR reads, giving one row per CDR3 protein. This sample yields 350,000 to 450,000 distinct CDR3 sequences, of which roughly a sixth are seen a single time; about a third belongs to the top ten. This CDR3 is built from 16 residues. V shed 6 bases and J shed 7 bases, with 22 bases lying between them. Per germline, CDR1 PRHDT and CDR2 FYEKMQ (reference sequence).

V is TRBV13 and J is TRBJ1-5; a possible D gene is TRBD1 (6 bases). The receptor was isolated from a woman aged 25 to 45 with Graves' hyperthyroidism that later progressed to Graves' ophthalmopathy. Material for sequencing was blood. The CDR3 loop reads CASSGGRGAVRQPQHF. CDR3 nucleotide sequence: TGTGCCAGCAGTGGGGGACGGGGGGCGGTTCGACAGCCCCAGCATTTT.